The rows below give T cell receptor beta chains drawn from one sample of a study of blood T cell repertoires in COVID-19. This table comes from immunoSEQ multiplex PCR, and its TCRdb copy is limited to in-frame clones, with some not included. The table records 150,000 to 200,000 clones, around nine tenths of them present only once. The sequenced sample was peripheral blood. The receptors here all came from a man between 18 and 29 years old with active or convalescent COVID-19. Each CDR3 is given with its conserved first and last residue. D genes are given only for firm matches. Clone size is stated in some rows and not others, as once, few, many or a class when expanded.

v_gene,abundance,j_gene,d_gene,CDR3aa,CDR3nt
TRBV28,-,TRBJ2-3,-,CASAQVTDTQYF,TGTGCCAGCGCACAGGTAACAGATACGCAGTATTTT
TRBV5-6,-,TRBJ2-1,-,CASSLVRGGLASLNEQFF,TGTGCCAGCAGCTTGGTTCGTGGCGGGCTGGCAAGCCTCAATGAGCAGTTCTTC
TRBV7-8,-,TRBJ2-1,-,CASSFFSGEQFF,TGTGCCAGCAGCTTTTTTAGTGGTGAGCAGTTCTTC
TRBV4-3,-,TRBJ2-2,TRBD1,CASSQERGPGELFF,TGCGCCAGCAGCCAAGAGAGGGGGCCCGGGGAGCTGTTTTTT
TRBV18,-,TRBJ1-6,-,CASSPGQTNSPLHF,TGTGCCAGCTCACCAGGACAGACTAATTCACCCCTCCACTTT
TRBV7-8,-,TRBJ2-2,-,CASTTPTGGSRELFF,TGTGCCAGCACCACTCCAACCGGGGGTTCCCGGGAGCTGTTTTTT
TRBV30,-,TRBJ2-6,-,CAWSGGAGANVLTF,TGTGCCTGGAGTGGGGGGGCTGGGGCCAACGTCCTGACTTTC
TRBV4-1,few,TRBJ1-5,-,CASSLSGIASDQPQHF,TGCGCCAGCAGCCTCAGCGGGATCGCTAGCGATCAGCCCCAGCATTTT
TRBV27,-,TRBJ1-2,TRBD1,CASSSGQAEANYGYTF,TGTGCCAGCAGTTCCGGACAGGCTGAAGCTAACTATGGCTACACCTTC
TRBV4-1,-,TRBJ2-5,TRBD1,CASSQSQGALWETQYF,TGCGCCAGCAGCCAGAGTCAGGGGGCGCTATGGGAGACCCAGTACTTC
TRBV6-1,-,TRBJ1-1,-,CASSQDSLNTEAFF,TGTGCCAGCAGCCAAGACAGCTTGAACACTGAAGCTTTCTTT
TRBV7-9,-,TRBJ2-3,-,CASSLGGTDTQYF,TGTGCCAGCAGCTTAGGCGGGACAGATACGCAGTATTTT
TRBV24-1,-,TRBJ1-5,TRBD1,CATSEGTGGNQPQHF,TGTGCCACCAGTGAGGGGACAGGGGGCAATCAGCCCCAGCATTTT
TRBV4-3,-,TRBJ1-1,-,CASSQGTGFPEAFF,TGCGCCAGCAGCCAAGGAACAGGGTTCCCTGAAGCTTTCTTT
TRBV5-6,-,TRBJ2-5,TRBD1,CASSTKTGGETQYF,TGTGCCAGCAGCACGAAGACAGGGGGGGAGACCCAGTACTTC
TRBV5-1,-,TRBJ1-3,-,CASSLAWAYNSGNTIYF,TGCGCCAGCAGCTTGGCCTGGGCCTATAACTCTGGAAACACCATATATTTT
TRBV11-3,-,TRBJ2-7,-,CASSSPDTRAYEQYF,TGTGCCAGCAGCTCACCCGATACTAGGGCCTACGAGCAGTACTTC
TRBV12-5,-,TRBJ2-3,TRBD2,CASGLLSGLAGGRDTQYF,TGTGCTAGTGGTTTATTGAGTGGGCTAGCGGGAGGTAGGGATACGCAGTATTTT
TRBV6-2/TRBV6-3,-,TRBJ2-7,TRBD1,CASSSRTGTGPVYEQYF,TGTGCCAGCAGTTCCAGGACAGGGACCGGGCCTGTTTACGAGCAGTACTTC
TRBV28,-,TRBJ1-1,-,CASSPPDNRALDTEAFF,TGTGCCAGCAGTCCCCCGGACAACAGGGCCTTGGACACTGAAGCTTTCTTT
TRBV28,-,TRBJ1-2,-,CASRDMDRGDYGYTF,TGTGCCAGCAGAGATATGGACAGAGGAGACTATGGCTACACCTTC
TRBV27,once,TRBJ2-2,TRBD2,CASGTLAGKGELFF,TGTGCCAGCGGGACTCTAGCGGGAAAGGGGGAGCTGTTTTTT
TRBV6-5,-,TRBJ1-4,TRBD1,CASSFTGTGKEKLFF,TGTGCCAGCAGTTTTACCGGGACAGGGAAAGAAAAACTGTTTTTT
TRBV19,-,TRBJ1-2,-,CASSRDPPYGYTF,TGTGCCAGCTCCAGGGATCCCCCCTATGGCTACACCTTC
TRBV6-5,-,TRBJ1-1,-,CASSYMSRDTEAFF,TGTGCCAGCAGTTACATGTCCAGGGACACTGAAGCTTTCTTT
TRBV2,-,TRBJ1-2,TRBD1,CASSEEGQGLHYTF,TGTGCCAGCAGTGAAGAGGGACAGGGGCTCCACTACACCTTC
TRBV20-1,-,TRBJ2-5,TRBD2,CSASYGLAGGAQYF,TGCAGTGCTAGTTACGGATTAGCGGGAGGAGCCCAGTACTTC
TRBV11-2,-,TRBJ2-5,TRBD2,CASSLVRSFRIGGETQYF,TGTGCCAGCAGCTTAGTACGATCTTTCAGGATCGGGGGGGAGACCCAGTACTTC
TRBV5-1,-,TRBJ2-1,TRBD1,CASSQGQGEFNEQFF,TGCGCCAGCAGCCAAGGACAGGGGGAGTTCAATGAGCAGTTCTTC
TRBV3-1/TRBV3-2,-,TRBJ2-7,-,CASSQERGSYEQYF,TGTGCCAGCAGCCAAGAGCGGGGCTCCTACGAGCAGTACTTC
TRBV10-2,once,TRBJ1-5,-,CASSAGMQGNQPQHF,TGCGCCAGCAGTGCAGGAATGCAGGGCAATCAGCCCCAGCATTTT
TRBV10-1,-,TRBJ2-1,-,CASSEGSHEQFF,TGCGCCAGCAGTGAGGGGAGCCATGAGCAGTTCTTC
TRBV5-1,-,TRBJ2-4,-,CASSLVGLGLAKNIQYF,TGCGCCAGCAGCTTGGTGGGGCTGGGGTTAGCCAAAAACATTCAGTACTTC
TRBV6-5,-,TRBJ2-7,-,CASSYYVGGVNYEQYF,TGTGCCAGCAGTTACTATGTCGGGGGAGTGAACTACGAGCAGTACTTC
TRBV7-8,-,TRBJ1-1,-,CASSLTGLGTEAFF,TGTGCCAGCAGCTTAACAGGGTTAGGCACTGAAGCTTTCTTT
TRBV14,-,TRBJ2-1,TRBD1,CASSQGLGQGQGSVFYNEQFF,TGTGCCAGCAGCCAAGGTTTGGGACAGGGGCAGGGGAGTGTATTCTACAATGAGCAGTTCTTC
TRBV4-1,-,TRBJ1-2,-,CASSQMAYYGYTF,TGCGCCAGCAGCCAGATGGCCTACTATGGCTACACCTTC
TRBV29-1,few,TRBJ1-1,TRBD1,CSVEFRDRDSGGAFF,TGCAGCGTTGAGTTCCGGGACAGGGATTCTGGAGGAGCTTTCTTT
TRBV18,-,TRBJ1-5,-,CASSPPRSDQPQHF,TGTGCCAGCTCACCACCTCGCTCGGATCAGCCCCAGCATTTT
TRBV5-1,-,TRBJ1-1,TRBD1,CASSLSLTGGITEAFF,TGCGCCAGCAGCTTGAGTCTTACAGGGGGGATCACTGAAGCTTTCTTT
TRBV24-1,-,TRBJ2-2,TRBD2,CATSEMGTSGSGLAGELFF,TGTGCCACCAGTGAGATGGGGACTAGCGGGAGCGGGTTGGCCGGGGAGCTGTTTTTT
TRBV14,-,TRBJ2-7,TRBD2,CASSQASGEQYF,TGTGCCAGCAGCCAAGCTAGCGGCGAGCAGTACTTC
TRBV27,-,TRBJ1-5,-,CASSFTQDILYNQPQHF,TGTGCCAGCAGTTTTACTCAGGACATCCTGTACAATCAGCCCCAGCATTTT
TRBV5-4,-,TRBJ2-2,TRBD2,CASSLELAAGELFF,TGTGCCAGCAGCTTGGAACTAGCGGCCGGGGAGCTGTTTTTT
TRBV2,-,TRBJ1-2,-,CASKRSHLNYGYTF,TGTGCCAGCAAGCGAAGTCACTTGAACTATGGCTACACCTTC
TRBV29-1,-,TRBJ2-1,TRBD2,CSVEGLSGNGNEQFF,TGCAGCGTTGAGGGACTTAGCGGGAATGGCAATGAGCAGTTCTTC
TRBV5-1,-,TRBJ1-1,-,CASSLEQSGTEAFF,TGCGCCAGCAGCTTGGAGCAGTCAGGGACTGAAGCTTTCTTT
TRBV11-3,-,TRBJ2-3,TRBD2,CASSLGGGATDTQYF,TGTGCCAGCAGCTTAGGCGGGGGGGCTACGGATACGCAGTATTTT
TRBV6-2/TRBV6-3,-,TRBJ1-1,TRBD1,CASSFQSGRGHTEAFF,TGTGCCAGCAGTTTCCAATCGGGCAGGGGGCACACTGAAGCTTTCTTT
TRBV7-9,-,TRBJ1-2,TRBD1,CASSPTPGQGAYDYGYTF,TGTGCCAGCAGCCCGACACCGGGACAGGGGGCCTACGACTATGGCTACACCTTC
TRBV20-1,once,TRBJ1-2,-,CSASHLTGNYGYTF,TGCAGTGCTAGTCACCTGACAGGCAACTATGGCTACACCTTC
TRBV7-2,-,TRBJ2-7,TRBD2,CASGLAIDYEQYF,TGTGCCAGCGGACTAGCGATAGACTACGAGCAGTACTTC